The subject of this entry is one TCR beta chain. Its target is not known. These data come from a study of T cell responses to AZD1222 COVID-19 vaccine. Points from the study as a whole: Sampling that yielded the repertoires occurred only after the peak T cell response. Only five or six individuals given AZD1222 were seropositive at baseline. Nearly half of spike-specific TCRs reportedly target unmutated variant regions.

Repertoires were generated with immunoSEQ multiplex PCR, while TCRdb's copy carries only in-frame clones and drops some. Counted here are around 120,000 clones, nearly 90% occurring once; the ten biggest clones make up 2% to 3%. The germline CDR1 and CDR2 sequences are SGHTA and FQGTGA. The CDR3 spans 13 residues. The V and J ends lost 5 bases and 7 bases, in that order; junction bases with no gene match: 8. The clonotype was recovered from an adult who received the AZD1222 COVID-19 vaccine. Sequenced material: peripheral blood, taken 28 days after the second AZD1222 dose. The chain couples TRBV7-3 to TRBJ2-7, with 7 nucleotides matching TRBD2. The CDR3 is CASSPGGGREQYF. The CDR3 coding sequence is TGTGCCAGCAGCCCCGGGGGAGGGCGGGAGCAGTACTTC.